This entry is about one T cell receptor beta chain. Sequencing was performed with immunoSEQ multiplex PCR; in TCRdb, only in-frame clones are kept and a portion is missing. This repertoire shows approximately 170,000 clones, about 90% found once; its top ten account for approximately 4%. This record comes from a study of blood T cell repertoires in COVID-19. CDR3 length: 14 residues. Trimming took off 3 bases at V and 7 bases at J, with 16 bases between the two ends. In germline, CDR1 is LGHDT, CDR2 YNNKEL (reference sequence). The V and J genes are TRBV3-1 (or the pseudogene TRBV3-2) and TRBJ2-7; D is ambiguous. The TCR was taken from a woman in her 70s with acute or convalescent COVID-19. Material for sequencing was peripheral blood. CDR3 loop: CASSHPPASREQYF. The CDR3, as DNA: TGTGCCAGCAGCCACCCCCCCGCGTCTAGGGAGCAGTACTTC.